The 12 T cell receptor beta chains presented below share a single source sample, sequenced in a study of T cells in Graves' hyperthyroidism and ophthalmopathy. TCR beta CDR3 regions were amplified from RNA. An initial round of RT-PCR targeting the TCR CDR3 relied on the HTBI primer set. TCRdb called the multiplex PCR reads again in MiXCR, with one record for every CDR3 protein. The data show approximately 510,000 distinct CDR3 sequences, less than 25% seen once. The sequenced sample consisted of blood. These receptors were taken from a man between 18 and 29 years old with Graves' hyperthyroidism.

This clonotype was found many times. The J gene is TRBJ2-7, the V gene TRBV6-2 or TRBV6-3; D possibly corresponds to TRBD1 (6 bases). V gave up 5 bases and J gave up 0 bases, with 14 bases separating them. The CDR3 is 15 amino acids. Germline values: CDR1 MNHEY, CDR2 SVGEGT. DNA of the CDR3: TGTGCCAGCAGTACCTTGAGAGGGGGCTCCTACGAGCAGTACTTC. Its translation is CASSTLRGGSYEQYF.

The table lists this clonotype with many counts. The chain carries TRBV7-9 and TRBJ2-5; D remains unclear. Trimming removed 3 bases from V and 0 bases from J, with 5 bases in between. Per the germline V gene, CDR1 is SEHNR and CDR2 is FQNEAQ (reference sequence). The CDR3 has 13 amino acids. CDR3 sequence reads: CASSFRNQETQYF. CDR3 sequence (DNA): TGTGCCAGCAGCTTCAGGAACCAAGAGACCCAGTACTTC. Together with reference TRBV7-9 and TRBJ2-5, the CDR3 gives the full variable domain: DTGVSQNPRHKITKRGQNVTFRCDPISEHNRLYWYRQTLGQGPEFLTYFQNEAQLEKSRLLSDRFSAERPKGSFSTLEIQRTEQGDSAMYLCASSFRNQETQYFGPGTRLLVL.

This clonotype came up many times. J is TRBJ2-7 and V is TRBV6-1; D gene unclear. Trimming shortened V by 1 base and J by 3 bases, and 10 bases separated the two germline ends. This CDR3 spans 14 amino acids. Germline loops: CDR1 MNHNS, CDR2 SASEGT. The CDR3 sequence is CASSEGGTVYEQYF. The CDR3 DNA sequence: TGTGCCAGCAGTGAAGGAGGAACTGTCTACGAGCAGTACTTC.

The chain has TRBV12-3 or TRBV12-4 and TRBJ2-7; TRBD2 matches at 9 bases. There are 13 residues in the CDR3. V shed 5 bases, J shed 6 bases, and the junction held 5 bases outside the gene matches. CDR3 region: CASSTGLASEQYF. The CDR3 nucleotides are TGTGCCAGCAGTACCGGACTAGCGAGCGAGCAGTACTTC.

This clonotype was seen repeatedly, ten times or more. The J gene is TRBJ2-5, the V gene TRBV7-8; TRBD1 matches at 7 bases. The CDR3 totals 14 residues. The germline CDR1 and CDR2 sequences are SGHVS and FQNEAQ. Trimming removed 5 bases from V and 2 bases from J; junction bases left unmatched: 5. The CDR3 spells CASSQDRRQETQYF. In DNA, the CDR3 is TGTGCCAGCAGCCAGGACAGGCGACAAGAGACCCAGTACTTC. The full variable domain, in which reference TRBV7-8 and TRBJ2-5 provide the parts outside the CDR3, is GAGVSQSPRYKVAKRGQDVALRCDPISGHVSLFWYQQALGQGPEFLTYFQNEAQLDKSGLPSDRFFAERPEGSVSTLKIQRTQQEDSAVYLCASSQDRRQETQYFGPGTRLLVL.

This clonotype was counted at least ten times. V is TRBV12-3 or TRBV12-4 and J is TRBJ1-2; tentative D call: TRBD1 (6 bases). CDR3 length: 14 amino acids. The V end was cut by 6 bases, the J end by 7 bases, with 18 bases between. CDR3 sequence reads: CASRPSRDTLGYTF. CDR3 DNA: TGTGCCAGCAGACCGTCCCGGGACACGCTTGGCTACACCTTC.

This clonotype has a count of ten or more. The chain carries TRBV12-3 or TRBV12-4 and TRBJ2-2; perhaps D is TRBD1 or TRBD2 (5 bases each). The V end was cut by 6 bases, the J end by 4 bases, with 15 bases between. The CDR3 is 15 amino acids. The CDR3: CASSTRDLSTGELFF. For the CDR3, the DNA is TGTGCCAGCAGCACCAGGGACCTTTCCACCGGGGAGCTGTTTTTT.

This clonotype came up many times. The genes are TRBV28 and TRBJ1-1; D gene ambiguous. The germline gives CDR1 MDHEN, CDR2 SYDVKM. This CDR3 has 15 amino acids. V was cut by 3 bases and J by 2 bases, with 13 bases left in between. CDR3 region: CASSFHNRYNTEAFF. In DNA form, the CDR3 reads TGTGCCAGCAGTTTCCATAACAGATACAACACTGAAGCTTTCTTT. Drawing the rest from reference TRBV28 and TRBJ1-1, the complete variable domain is DVKVTQSSRYLVKRTGEKVFLECVQDMDHENMFWYRQDPGLGLRLIYFSYDVKMKEKGDIPEGYSVSREKKERFSLILESASTNQTSMYLCASSFHNRYNTEAFFGQGTRLTVV.

This clonotype was observed at least ten times. The chain links TRBV12-3 or TRBV12-4 to TRBJ1-1; tentatively, D is TRBD1 (5 bases). The V end was cut by 3 bases, the J end by 4 bases, with 9 bases between. This CDR3 has 13 residues. As DNA, the CDR3 is TGTGCCAGCAGTTTGGGCAGGGCCACTGAAGCTTTCTTT. This encodes CASSLGRATEAFF.

This clonotype has just a few counts. The chain is built from TRBV19 and TRBJ1-1; D may be TRBD1 (6 bases). The V end lost 5 bases, the J end lost 4 bases, and 17 bases lay between the germline ends. The germline gives CDR1 LNHDA, CDR2 SQIVND (reference sequence). The CDR3 runs 15 residues. CDR3 in DNA: TGTGCCAGTAGTCGCCGGGAGGGGGTGGGCACTGAAGCTTTCTTT. Its translation is CASSRREGVGTEAFF.

CDR3 region: CASSQDGKNTEAFF. CDR3 coding DNA: TGTGCCAGCAGCCAAGATGGCAAGAACACTGAAGCTTTCTTT. The chain recombines TRBV3-1 with TRBJ1-1; D not certain. V dropped 0 bases and J dropped 1 base, with 6 bases sitting between them. CDR1 LGHDT and CDR2 YNNKEL come from the germline V gene (reference sequence). The CDR3 is 14 residues long.

This clonotype was observed many times. The rearrangement links TRBV20-1 to TRBJ1-5; TRBD1 matches at 7 bases. Germline assignment: CDR1 DFQATT and CDR2 SNEGSKA (reference sequence). The J segment lost 3 bases and the V segment lost 5 bases, leaving 4 bases of the junction unmatched. This CDR3 has 13 amino acids. Written as DNA, the CDR3 is TGCAGTGCTTGGACAGGACCCAATCAGCCCCAGCATTTT. Its translation: CSAWTGPNQPQHF.